Listed here are 11 T cell receptor beta chains from one sample, sequenced in a study of cytomegalovirus exposure and HLA in healthy donors. 13 Jbeta primers and 60 Vbeta primers were used for the PCR. TCRdb's copy holds only in-frame clones and misses some; the assay was immunoSEQ multiplex PCR. This table lists roughly 50,000 clones. Sample: PBMCs. These receptors were obtained from a woman aged 60-75 years in good health and CMV-seropositive.

The chain combines TRBV5-1 with TRBJ2-3; TRBD1 agrees at 10 bases. There are 16 residues in the CDR3. Germline V gives CDR1 SGHRS, CDR2 YFSETQ. Losses at the gene ends were 0 bases for V and 4 bases for J; bases not matched to a gene: 5. The CDR3 loop reads CASSLAGTGVADTQYF. CDR3 coding DNA: TGCGCCAGCAGCTTGGCCGGGACAGGGGTAGCAGATACGCAGTATTTT.

The rearrangement uses TRBV5-1 and TRBJ2-6, with 8 nucleotides matching TRBD1. V trimming: 6 bases; J trimming: 3 bases; junction bases outside the gene matches: 11. This CDR3 contains 17 residues. Germline CDR1 is SGHRS and CDR2 is YFSETQ. CDR3 sequence (DNA): TGCGCCAGCAAAATGAGGACAGGGAGAAGTGGGGCCAACGTCCTGACTTTC. It specifies CASKMRTGRSGANVLTF.

J is TRBJ2-5 and V is TRBV28, with TRBD1 matching over 9 bases. The DNA matches TRBJ2-7 better at its end, which makes the J call doubtful. There are 15 residues in the CDR3. The germline V gene has CDR1 MDHEN and CDR2 SYDVKM. DNA of the CDR3: TGTGCCAGCAGTAGTGGACAGGGGAACTCCTACGAGCAGTACTTC. As protein: CASSSGQGNSYEQYF.

This sequence joins TRBV2 and TRBJ1-1; D is unclear. V lost 4 bases and J 4 bases, leaving 19 bases between the germline ends. This CDR3 is 16 amino acids long. Germline V gives CDR1 SNHLY, CDR2 FYNNEI. The DNA for the CDR3 is TGTGCCAGCAGTGCAGGCCCCATCAAACAAGGCACTGAAGCTTTCTTT. Amino acids: CASSAGPIKQGTEAFF.

The chain is built from TRBV10-3 and TRBJ2-3; D is perhaps TRBD2 (6 bases). Germline CDR1 is ENHRY and CDR2 is SYGVKD. The CDR3 is made up of 15 amino acids. The V end lost 2 bases, the J end lost 1 base, and 10 bases lay between the germline ends. This chain's CDR3 is CAISEMGTGTDTQYF. For the CDR3, the DNA is TGTGCCATCAGTGAGATGGGGACTGGCACAGATACGCAGTATTTT.

The rearrangement links TRBV19 to TRBJ1-1, with 9 bases that match TRBD1. Trimming took 3 bases from V and 3 from J; bases not matched to a gene: 17. The CDR3 sequence is 19 residues long. The germline CDR1 and CDR2 sequences are LNHDA and SQIVND (reference sequence). The CDR3 DNA is TGTGCCAGTAGTATCTTCGCGGGACAGGGAAGGGGCAGGGACACTGAAGCTTTCTTT. Translation gives CASSIFAGQGRGRDTEAFF. Based on the CDR3 plus reference TRBV19 and TRBJ1-1, the full variable domain is DGGITQSPKYLFRKEGQNVTLSCEQNLNHDAMYWYRQDPGQGLRLIYYSQIVNDFQKGDIAEGYSVSREKKESFPLTVTSAQKNPTAFYLCASSIFAGQGRGRDTEAFFGQGTRLTVV.

This chain uses TRBV4-3 with TRBJ1-4; TRBD1 is a possible D gene (5 bases). With 2 bases removed from V and 6 bases from J, the gap between germline ends came to 13 bases. The CDR3 is 15 amino acids. Germline CDR1 LGHNA, CDR2 YSLEER. CDR3 sequence reads: CASSQQELGDEKLFF. The CDR3 nucleotides read TGCGCCAGCAGCCAACAGGAGCTAGGGGATGAAAAACTGTTTTTT.

This chain links TRBV19 with TRBJ1-1; a weak D match, TRBD1 (5 bases). Trimming took off 5 bases at V and 7 bases at J, with 17 bases between the two ends. The CDR3 is 14 amino acids. The germline gives CDR1 LNHDA, CDR2 SQIVND (reference sequence). The CDR3 loop reads CASSPWGEPIEAFF. The CDR3 DNA follows: TGTGCCAGTAGTCCTTGGGGGGAGCCTATTGAAGCTTTCTTT. Supplemented by reference TRBV19 and TRBJ1-1, the full variable domain reads DGGITQSPKYLFRKEGQNVTLSCEQNLNHDAMYWYRQDPGQGLRLIYYSQIVNDFQKGDIAEGYSVSREKKESFPLTVTSAQKNPTAFYLCASSPWGEPIEAFFGQGTRLTVV.

This rearrangement joins TRBV7-8 to TRBJ1-1; TRBD1 is a possible D gene (5 bases). This CDR3 is built from 16 residues. Germline assignment: CDR1 SGHVS and CDR2 FQNEAQ. V was shortened by 4 bases and J by 5 bases, with 20 bases between the two germline ends. The CDR3, as DNA: TGTGCCAGCAGCTGGGGGGGGACCTTGCATGGGACTGAAGCTTTCTTT. Its translation: CASSWGGTLHGTEAFF.

The chain recombines TRBV19 with TRBJ2-1; 7 bases are shared with TRBD1. CDR3 length equals 15 residues. The germline V gene has CDR1 LNHDA and CDR2 SQIVND (reference sequence). V shed 8 bases and J 5 bases; nucleotides not matched to a gene: 12. The CDR3 sequence: CASHKDRVGDNEQFF. CDR3 nucleotide sequence: TGTGCCAGTCACAAAGACAGGGTCGGCGACAATGAGCAGTTCTTC.

The chain employs TRBV14 and TRBJ2-6; D might be TRBD1 (6 bases). The V end lost 1 base, the J end lost 5 bases, and 12 bases lay between the germline ends. The CDR3 consists of 16 residues. Germline CDR1 SGHDN, CDR2 FVKESK. The CDR3 loop reads CASSQGEGVWANVLTF. In DNA, the CDR3 is TGTGCCAGCAGCCAAGGAGAGGGGGTTTGGGCCAACGTCCTGACTTTC. The full variable domain, rest sourced from reference TRBV14 and TRBJ2-6, is EAGVTQFPSHSVIEKGQTVTLRCDPISGHDNLYWYRRVMGKEIKFLLHFVKESKQDESGMPNNRFLAERTGGTYSTLKVQPAELEDSGVYFCASSQGEGVWANVLTFGAGSRLTVL.